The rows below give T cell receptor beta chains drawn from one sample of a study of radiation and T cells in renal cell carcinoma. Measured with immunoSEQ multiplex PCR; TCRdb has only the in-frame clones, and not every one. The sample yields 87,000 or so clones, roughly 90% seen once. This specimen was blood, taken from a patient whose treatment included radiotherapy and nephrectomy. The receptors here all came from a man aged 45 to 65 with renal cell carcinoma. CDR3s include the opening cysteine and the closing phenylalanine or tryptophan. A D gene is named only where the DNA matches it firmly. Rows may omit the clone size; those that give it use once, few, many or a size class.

cdr3_aa: CASSTGTSEAGELFF
cdr3_nt: TGTGCCAGCAGCACCGGGACTAGCGAGGCCGGGGAGCTGTTTTTT
clone_size: -
j_call: TRBJ2-2
v_call: TRBV4-2
d_call: TRBD2

cdr3_aa: CASSLERRTAASGNTIYF
cdr3_nt: TGTGCCAGCAGCTTAGAACGACGGACAGCGGCCTCTGGAAACACCATATATTTT
clone_size: -
j_call: TRBJ1-3
v_call: TRBV7-6
d_call: -

cdr3_aa: CASSLSPVASQETQYF
cdr3_nt: TGTGCCAGCAGCCTAAGCCCCGTGGCTAGCCAAGAGACCCAGTACTTC
clone_size: -
j_call: TRBJ2-5
v_call: TRBV5-5
d_call: -

cdr3_aa: CASSSRPYEQYF
cdr3_nt: TGTGCCAGCAGTTCTCGTCCCTACGAGCAGTACTTC
clone_size: -
j_call: TRBJ2-7
v_call: TRBV28
d_call: -

cdr3_aa: CASSLLGSEQYF
cdr3_nt: TGTGCCAGCAGCTTACTAGGGTCCGAGCAGTACTTC
clone_size: -
j_call: TRBJ2-7
v_call: TRBV7-9
d_call: -

cdr3_aa: CASSPVTTREHTIYF
cdr3_nt: TGTGCCAGCTCACCAGTGACGACAAGGGAGCACACCATATATTTT
clone_size: -
j_call: TRBJ1-3
v_call: TRBV18
d_call: -

cdr3_aa: CASSLGNRVGNEQFF
cdr3_nt: TGTGCCAGCAGTTTAGGGAATAGGGTCGGCAATGAGCAGTTCTTC
clone_size: once
j_call: TRBJ2-1
v_call: TRBV27
d_call: -

cdr3_aa: CATSGTGGNQPQHF
cdr3_nt: TGTGCCACTTCCGGGACAGGGGGGAATCAGCCCCAGCATTTT
clone_size: -
j_call: TRBJ1-5
v_call: TRBV19
d_call: TRBD1

cdr3_aa: CASAQDSDIQYF
cdr3_nt: TGTGCCAGCGCCCAAGATTCGGACATTCAGTACTTC
clone_size: -
j_call: TRBJ2-4
v_call: TRBV2
d_call: -

cdr3_aa: CASSFYNEQFF
cdr3_nt: TGTGCCAGCAGCTTCTACAATGAGCAGTTCTTC
clone_size: -
j_call: TRBJ2-1
v_call: TRBV7-2
d_call: -

cdr3_aa: CAISPSTTAGDEQYF
cdr3_nt: TGTGCCATCAGTCCGAGTACCACCGCGGGCGACGAGCAGTACTTC
clone_size: few
j_call: TRBJ2-7
v_call: TRBV10-3
d_call: -

cdr3_aa: CAISESKGGFLQPQHF
cdr3_nt: TGTGCCATCAGTGAGTCGAAGGGAGGGTTCTTGCAGCCCCAGCATTTT
clone_size: -
j_call: TRBJ1-5
v_call: TRBV10-3
d_call: -

cdr3_aa: CASSLVGGGASSYGYTF
cdr3_nt: TGTGCCAGCAGCTTGGTTGGGGGGGGAGCCTCCAGCTATGGCTACACCTTC
clone_size: -
j_call: TRBJ1-2
v_call: TRBV5-5
d_call: -

cdr3_aa: CASSWRGEPEDTQYF
cdr3_nt: TGTGCCAGCAGCTGGCGGGGGGAGCCCGAAGATACGCAGTATTTT
clone_size: -
j_call: TRBJ2-3
v_call: TRBV9
d_call: TRBD2

cdr3_aa: CASSKAHGYRGCGNQPQHF
cdr3_nt: TGTGCCAGCAGCAAAGCGCACGGGTACAGGGGTTGCGGCAATCAGCCCCAGCATTTT
clone_size: -
j_call: TRBJ1-5
v_call: TRBV21-1
d_call: -

cdr3_aa: CASSPFLGRNTGELFF
cdr3_nt: TGTGCCAGCAGCCCGTTTCTCGGACGGAACACCGGGGAGCTGTTTTTT
clone_size: -
j_call: TRBJ2-2
v_call: TRBV14
d_call: -

cdr3_aa: CASSDAYGGNTIYF
cdr3_nt: TGTGCCAGCAGTGATGCCTACGGGGGAAACACCATATATTTT
clone_size: -
j_call: TRBJ1-3
v_call: TRBV6-1
d_call: -

cdr3_aa: CASTRTGGYNEQFF
cdr3_nt: TGTGCCAGCACCAGGACAGGGGGGTACAATGAGCAGTTCTTC
clone_size: -
j_call: TRBJ2-1
v_call: TRBV27
d_call: TRBD1

cdr3_aa: CATSRGRGFEGEFF
cdr3_nt: TGTGCCACCAGCAGAGGCAGAGGTTTCGAAGGGGAGTTTTTT
clone_size: -
j_call: TRBJ2-2
v_call: TRBV15
d_call: -

cdr3_aa: CSVEDLQKGYGYTF
cdr3_nt: TGCAGCGTTGAAGATCTTCAGAAAGGGTATGGCTACACCTTC
clone_size: once
j_call: TRBJ1-2
v_call: TRBV29-1
d_call: -

cdr3_aa: CAWSGTGGGGDTEAFF
cdr3_nt: TGTGCCTGGAGCGGGACAGGGGGCGGAGGGGACACTGAAGCTTTCTTT
clone_size: -
j_call: TRBJ1-1
v_call: TRBV30
d_call: TRBD1

cdr3_aa: CASSEGLPNEKLFF
cdr3_nt: TGTGCCAGCAGTGAGGGACTACCGAATGAAAAACTGTTTTTT
clone_size: -
j_call: TRBJ1-4
v_call: TRBV6-1
d_call: -

cdr3_aa: CASSPPGQGAGYEQYF
cdr3_nt: TGTGCCAGCTCACCACCGGGGCAGGGGGCAGGATACGAGCAGTACTTC
clone_size: -
j_call: TRBJ2-7
v_call: TRBV18
d_call: TRBD1

cdr3_aa: CASSPGEQASTNEKLFF
cdr3_nt: TGTGCCAGCAGCCCAGGGGAACAAGCCTCAACTAATGAAAAACTGTTTTTT
clone_size: -
j_call: TRBJ1-4
v_call: TRBV7-2
d_call: -

cdr3_aa: CASSLGFQETQYF
cdr3_nt: TGTGCCAGCAGCTTAGGCTTCCAAGAGACCCAGTACTTC
clone_size: -
j_call: TRBJ2-5
v_call: TRBV7-3
d_call: -

cdr3_aa: CASSPGVGPQHF
cdr3_nt: TGTGCCAGCAGCCCAGGGGTAGGGCCCCAGCATTTT
clone_size: -
j_call: TRBJ1-5
v_call: TRBV9
d_call: -

cdr3_aa: CARSPLKEGDGPEAFF
cdr3_nt: TGTGCCAGAAGCCCACTGAAGGAGGGAGACGGGCCTGAAGCTTTCTTT
clone_size: many
j_call: TRBJ1-1
v_call: TRBV5-3
d_call: -

cdr3_aa: CAIRSAAYNSPLHF
cdr3_nt: TGTGCCATTAGGAGTGCAGCCTATAATTCACCCCTCCACTTT
clone_size: -
j_call: TRBJ1-6
v_call: TRBV2
d_call: -

cdr3_aa: CAWSVAGTGELFF
cdr3_nt: TGTGCCTGGAGTGTAGCCGGGACCGGGGAGCTGTTTTTT
clone_size: -
j_call: TRBJ2-2
v_call: TRBV30
d_call: -

cdr3_aa: CASSSTLDGYGYTF
cdr3_nt: TGCGCCAGCAGCTCGACCCTTGACGGCTATGGCTACACCTTC
clone_size: once
j_call: TRBJ1-2
v_call: TRBV5-1
d_call: -

cdr3_aa: CASSVDPGIDGNSPLHF
cdr3_nt: TGTGCCAGCAGCGTCGACCCCGGGATAGACGGGAATTCACCCCTCCACTTT
clone_size: -
j_call: TRBJ1-6
v_call: TRBV9
d_call: -

cdr3_aa: CASGLSAGAGTGELFF
cdr3_nt: TGTGCTAGTGGTTTGAGCGCGGGGGCGGGCACCGGGGAGCTGTTTTTT
clone_size: once
j_call: TRBJ2-2
v_call: TRBV12-5
d_call: -

cdr3_aa: CASSSTGWRNSPLHF
cdr3_nt: TGTGCCAGCAGTTCGACAGGGTGGCGTAATTCACCCCTCCACTTT
clone_size: -
j_call: TRBJ1-6
v_call: TRBV6-5
d_call: TRBD1

cdr3_aa: CASSLGGRQGSNQPQHF
cdr3_nt: TGTGCCAGCAGCTTAGGGGGGAGACAGGGGAGCAATCAGCCCCAGCATTTT
clone_size: -
j_call: TRBJ1-5
v_call: TRBV7-8
d_call: TRBD1

cdr3_aa: CASSLRSSLGEQYF
cdr3_nt: TGTGCCAGCAGTTTACGGTCGAGTTTGGGCGAGCAGTACTTC
clone_size: few
j_call: TRBJ2-7
v_call: TRBV27
d_call: -

cdr3_aa: CASTDGRNYGYTF
cdr3_nt: TGTGCCAGCACCGACGGACGAAACTATGGCTACACCTTC
clone_size: -
j_call: TRBJ1-2
v_call: TRBV2
d_call: -

cdr3_aa: CASSQVGQGKTQYF
cdr3_nt: TGCGCCAGCAGCCAAGTAGGGCAGGGAAAGACCCAGTACTTC
clone_size: -
j_call: TRBJ2-5
v_call: TRBV4-3
d_call: -

cdr3_aa: CASKYPGSNQPQHF
cdr3_nt: TGTGCCAGCAAGTACCCTGGGAGCAATCAGCCCCAGCATTTT
clone_size: -
j_call: TRBJ1-5
v_call: TRBV2
d_call: -

cdr3_aa: CASSLDNASGSHEQYF
cdr3_nt: TGTGCCAGCAGCTTAGATAATGCTAGCGGGAGCCACGAGCAGTACTTC
clone_size: -
j_call: TRBJ2-7
v_call: TRBV11-2
d_call: TRBD2

cdr3_aa: CASSTPGLVTGEQFF
cdr3_nt: TGTGCCAGTAGTACCCCGGGACTAGTGACGGGTGAGCAGTTCTTC
clone_size: -
j_call: TRBJ2-1
v_call: TRBV19
d_call: TRBD2

cdr3_aa: CASRSDRGRFSEKLFF
cdr3_nt: TGTGCCAGTAGGTCGGACAGGGGGCGATTCTCTGAAAAACTGTTTTTT
clone_size: -
j_call: TRBJ1-4
v_call: TRBV19
d_call: TRBD1

cdr3_aa: CASSLGYYGYTF
cdr3_nt: TGTGCCAGCAGTTTAGGATACTATGGCTACACCTTC
clone_size: -
j_call: TRBJ1-2
v_call: TRBV2
d_call: -

cdr3_aa: CASRHGPDYNSPLHF
cdr3_nt: TGTGCCAGCAGACACGGACCAGACTATAATTCACCCCTCCACTTT
clone_size: -
j_call: TRBJ1-6
v_call: TRBV7-2
d_call: -

cdr3_aa: CASSNIAGGSSYEQYF
cdr3_nt: TGTGCCAGCAGCAACATAGCGGGAGGGTCCTCCTACGAGCAGTACTTC
clone_size: -
j_call: TRBJ2-7
v_call: TRBV11-2
d_call: TRBD2

cdr3_aa: CASSLAPDGEQFF
cdr3_nt: TGTGCCAGCAGCTTGGCGCCCGACGGTGAGCAGTTCTTC
clone_size: -
j_call: TRBJ2-1
v_call: TRBV5-5
d_call: -

cdr3_aa: CASSFRTGAAQPQHF
cdr3_nt: TGTGCCAGCAGTTTCCGGACGGGGGCGGCTCAGCCCCAGCATTTT
clone_size: -
j_call: TRBJ1-5
v_call: TRBV28
d_call: -

cdr3_aa: CASSLGLVNYEQYF
cdr3_nt: TGTGCCAGCAGCTTAGGACTAGTAAACTACGAGCAGTACTTC
clone_size: -
j_call: TRBJ2-7
v_call: TRBV7-9
d_call: -

cdr3_aa: CAWRLRGGGHTEAFF
cdr3_nt: TGTGCCTGGAGGCTCAGGGGGGGTGGGCACACTGAAGCTTTCTTT
clone_size: few
j_call: TRBJ1-1
v_call: TRBV30
d_call: TRBD1

cdr3_aa: CASSLSGGVAGGPSYEQYF
cdr3_nt: TGTGCCAGCAGTTTATCAGGGGGGGTAGCGGGAGGTCCCTCCTACGAGCAGTACTTC
clone_size: -
j_call: TRBJ2-7
v_call: TRBV27
d_call: TRBD2

cdr3_aa: CASSVATDNEQFF
cdr3_nt: TGTGCCAGCAGCGTAGCTACGGACAATGAGCAGTTCTTC
clone_size: -
j_call: TRBJ2-1
v_call: TRBV9
d_call: -

cdr3_aa: CSTDRGNTGELFF
cdr3_nt: TGCAGCACAGACCGGGGAAACACCGGGGAGCTGTTTTTT
clone_size: -
j_call: TRBJ2-2
v_call: TRBV29-1
d_call: -

cdr3_aa: CASSFSTGTYEQYF
cdr3_nt: TGTGCCAGCAGTTTTTCGACGGGAACCTACGAGCAGTACTTC
clone_size: -
j_call: TRBJ2-7
v_call: TRBV27
d_call: -

cdr3_aa: CASSSGQANQPQHF
cdr3_nt: TGTGCCAGCAGTTCGGGACAGGCCAATCAGCCCCAGCATTTT
clone_size: once
j_call: TRBJ1-5
v_call: TRBV28
d_call: TRBD1

cdr3_aa: CASGFTGYTEAFF
cdr3_nt: TGTGCTAGTGGTTTCACAGGGTACACTGAAGCTTTCTTT
clone_size: -
j_call: TRBJ1-1
v_call: TRBV12-5
d_call: -

cdr3_aa: CASSPSYEQYF
cdr3_nt: TGTGCCAGCAGCCCTTCCTACGAGCAGTACTTC
clone_size: -
j_call: TRBJ2-7
v_call: TRBV6-1
d_call: -

cdr3_aa: CASSSLTGVLYGYTF
cdr3_nt: TGTGCCAGCAGTTCGTTGACAGGGGTTTTATATGGCTACACCTTC
clone_size: -
j_call: TRBJ1-2
v_call: TRBV6-5
d_call: TRBD1

cdr3_aa: CASSLNPGDEAFF
cdr3_nt: TGTGCCAGCAGCTTGAATCCGGGAGATGAAGCTTTCTTT
clone_size: -
j_call: TRBJ1-1
v_call: TRBV11-3
d_call: -

cdr3_aa: CASSIGLAGPETQYF
cdr3_nt: TGTGCCAGTAGTATAGGGCTAGCGGGTCCAGAGACCCAGTACTTC
clone_size: -
j_call: TRBJ2-5
v_call: TRBV19
d_call: TRBD2

cdr3_aa: CASREGPVGFQYF
cdr3_nt: TGTGCCAGCAGAGAGGGGCCGGTCGGGTTTCAGTACTTC
clone_size: -
j_call: TRBJ2-4
v_call: TRBV2
d_call: -

cdr3_aa: CASSIGGSGRNEQFF
cdr3_nt: TGTGCCAGTAGTATTGGCGGGAGTGGCAGGAATGAGCAGTTCTTC
clone_size: -
j_call: TRBJ2-1
v_call: TRBV19
d_call: TRBD2